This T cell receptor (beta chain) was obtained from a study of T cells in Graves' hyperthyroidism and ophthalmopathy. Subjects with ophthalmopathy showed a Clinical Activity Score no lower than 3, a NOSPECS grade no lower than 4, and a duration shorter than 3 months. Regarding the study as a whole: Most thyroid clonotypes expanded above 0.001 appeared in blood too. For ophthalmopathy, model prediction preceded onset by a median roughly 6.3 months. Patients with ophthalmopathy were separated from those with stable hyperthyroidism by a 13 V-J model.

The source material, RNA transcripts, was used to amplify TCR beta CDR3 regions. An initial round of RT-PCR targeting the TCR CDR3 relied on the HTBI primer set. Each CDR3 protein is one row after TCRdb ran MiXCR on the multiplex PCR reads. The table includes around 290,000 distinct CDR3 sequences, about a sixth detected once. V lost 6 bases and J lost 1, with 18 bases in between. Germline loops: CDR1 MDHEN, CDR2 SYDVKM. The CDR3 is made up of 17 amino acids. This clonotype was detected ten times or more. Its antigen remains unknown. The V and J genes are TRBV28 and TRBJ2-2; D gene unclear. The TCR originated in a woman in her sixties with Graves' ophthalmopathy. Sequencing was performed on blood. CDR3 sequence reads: CASSVPHLRLNTGELFF. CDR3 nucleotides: TGTGCCAGCAGCGTCCCCCATCTTCGTTTGAACACCGGGGAGCTGTTTTTT.